What follows are 21 T cell receptor beta chains derived from one specimen sequenced in a study of cytomegalovirus exposure and HLA in healthy donors. PCR was performed using 60 Vbeta and 13 Jbeta primers. Sequencing used immunoSEQ multiplex PCR; TCRdb keeps in-frame clones, though not all of them. The table has some 84,000 clones, about 60% seen once. Sample: PBMCs. The origin of the receptors is a middle-aged woman in good health and CMV-seropositive.

The J gene is TRBJ1-1, the V gene TRBV6-6; the D is unclear. Germline V gene data show CDR1 as MNHNY and CDR2 as SVGAGI (reference sequence). The CDR3 extends over 12 amino acids. Trimming removed 8 bases at V and 3 bases at J, with 10 bases between. The CDR3 loop is CASCRSDTEAFF. CDR3 coding DNA: TGTGCCAGCTGCCGGAGTGACACTGAAGCTTTCTTT.

The chain recombines TRBV7-2 with TRBJ2-7, with 8 bases fitting TRBD2. CDR3 length: 14 residues. The V segment lost 3 bases and the J segment 0 bases; nucleotides outside the gene matches: 1. Per germline, CDR1 SGHTA and CDR2 FQGNSA. In DNA form, the CDR3 reads TGTGCCAGCAGCTTTACTAGCGGCTCCTACGAGCAGTACTTC. Translated: CASSFTSGSYEQYF.

This clone was picked up a small number of times. The chain carries TRBV10-1 and TRBJ1-5; D gene uncertain. V was shortened by 3 bases and J by 4 bases, with 7 bases between the two germline ends. The CDR3 has 13 amino acids. CDR1 and CDR2 (germline): WNHNN, SYGVQD (reference sequence). CDR3 region: CASSENRNQPQHF. The CDR3 nucleotides read TGCGCCAGCAGTGAAAACAGAAATCAGCCCCAGCATTTT.

The genes are TRBV28 and TRBJ1-2, with D maybe TRBD1 (6 bases). Germline lookup yields CDR1 MDHEN and CDR2 SYDVKM. The V end was cut by 7 bases, the J end by 4 bases, with 7 bases between. The CDR3 loop spans 11 amino acids. As DNA, the CDR3 is TGTGCCAGCACAGGGGCCTATGGCTACACCTTC. Its translation is CASTGAYGYTF.

The chain employs TRBV27 and TRBJ2-6; no firm D call. Trimming took 7 bases from V and 0 from J, leaving 4 bases between them. CDR3 size: 13 residues. Germline-derived CDR1 and CDR2 are MNHEY and SMNVEV (reference sequence). The CDR3 nucleotides read TGTGCCAGCACCCACTCTGGGGCCAACGTCCTGACTTTC. Translation gives CASTHSGANVLTF.

V usage is TRBV5-8 and J usage is TRBJ2-1; D might be TRBD2 (6 bases). The germline CDR1 and CDR2 sequences are SGHTS and YDEGEE. Trimming took 5 bases from V and 9 from J, leaving 21 bases between them. This CDR3 spans 15 amino acids. The CDR3 is CASRGVRHRRGEQFF. The CDR3 DNA reads TGTGCCAGCAGAGGGGTGAGACACAGGCGGGGTGAGCAGTTCTTC. The full variable domain, with the rest looked up from reference TRBV5-8 and TRBJ2-1, is EAGVTQSPTHLIKTRGQQATLRCSPISGHTSVYWYQQALGLGLQFLLWYDEGEERNRGNFPPRFSGRQFPNYSSELNVNALELEDSALYLCASRGVRHRRGEQFFGPGTRLTVL.

The rearrangement joins TRBV7-2 to TRBJ1-5; 11 nucleotides align to TRBD1. This CDR3 comprises 17 residues. Germline V gives CDR1 SGHTA, CDR2 FQGNSA. With V trimmed by 4 bases and J by 4 bases, 9 bases remained unmatched. CDR3 in amino acids: CASSSSGQGGWNQPQHF. CDR3 in DNA: TGTGCCAGCAGCTCTTCGGGACAGGGGGGTTGGAATCAGCCCCAGCATTTT.

The chain joins TRBV5-1 to TRBJ2-2; TRBD2 matches at 7 bases. The CDR3 is made up of 15 amino acids. The V segment lost 3 bases and the J segment 4 bases; nucleotides outside the gene matches: 6. Germline V CDR1 and CDR2: SGHRS, YFSETQ. CDR3 amino acids: CASSSQAGSTGELFF. The CDR3 nucleotides are TGCGCCAGCAGCTCGCAAGCGGGAAGCACCGGGGAGCTGTTTTTT.

CDR3 protein: CATYMGTEAYEQYF. The CDR3 DNA follows: TGTGCCACCTATATGGGGACAGAGGCCTACGAGCAGTACTTC. V and J are TRBV28 and TRBJ2-7; TRBD1 matches 7 bases. The germline gives CDR1 MDHEN, CDR2 SYDVKM. The CDR3 has 14 amino acids. Losses at the gene ends were 10 bases for V and 2 bases for J; bases not matched to a gene: 11.

This clone turned up a few times. The chain recombines TRBV7-2 with TRBJ1-1, with a weak D call TRBD1 (6 bases). This CDR3 is built from 13 residues. Germline V CDR1 and CDR2: SGHTA, FQGNSA. Trimming took 3 bases from V and 5 from J, leaving 10 bases between them. The CDR3 here is CASSFRQVTEAFF. CDR3 DNA: TGTGCCAGCAGCTTTAGACAGGTTACTGAAGCTTTCTTT.

The V call is TRBV28, the J call TRBJ1-1; D unresolved. The V gene's germline CDR1 is MDHEN and CDR2 SYDVKM. V lost 2 bases and J 4 bases, leaving 8 bases between the germline ends. The CDR3 sequence is 13 residues long. CDR3 in DNA: TGTGCCAGCAGTTTACTGGGAGGCACTGAAGCTTTCTTT. As protein: CASSLLGGTEAFF.

The chain carries TRBV2 and TRBJ1-6; possibly TRBD1 for D (5 bases). V was shortened by 7 bases and J by 6 bases, with 10 bases between the two germline ends. Germline-derived CDR1 and CDR2 are SNHLY and FYNNEI. The CDR3 has 13 amino acids. The CDR3 DNA reads TGTGCCAGCACGGGGGGTGGTAATTCACCCCTCCACTTT. Translation gives CASTGGGNSPLHF.

V is TRBV27 and J is TRBJ2-7, with 11 positions matching TRBD2. This CDR3 is 16 amino acids long. V lost 0 bases, J lost 2 bases, and 3 bases stayed unmatched. The germline CDR1 and CDR2 sequences are MNHEY and SMNVEV (reference sequence). For the CDR3, the DNA is TGTGCCAGCAGTTTATCGCCTAGCGGGGGGACCTACGAGCAGTACTTC. Translating gives CASSLSPSGGTYEQYF.

This chain joins TRBV29-1 and TRBJ1-2, with 8 bases that match TRBD1. The ends lost 6 bases at V and 4 bases at J; junction bases unmatched: 13. There are 15 residues in the CDR3. CDR1 and CDR2 from the germline V gene are SQVTM and ANQGSEA. CDR3 coding DNA: TGCAGCGTGGCAAGTCAGGGGGCGCTTGGCTATGGCTACACCTTC. It encodes CSVASQGALGYGYTF.

There are a few counts of this clone. The CDR3 coding sequence is TGTGCCAGCAGTCCAGGGCTGAGCTACGAGCAGTACTTC. This encodes CASSPGLSYEQYF. The gene calls are TRBV27 and TRBJ2-7; a weak D match, TRBD1 (5 bases). Germline CDR1 MNHEY, CDR2 SMNVEV (reference sequence). The CDR3 totals 13 residues. V was shortened by 5 bases and J by 3 bases, with 11 bases between the two germline ends.

V is TRBV27 and J is TRBJ1-5; no reliable D call. Trimming took off 1 base at V and 0 bases at J, with 7 bases between the two ends. The CDR3 extends over 15 amino acids. Germline values: CDR1 MNHEY, CDR2 SMNVEV (reference sequence). The CDR3 bases are TGTGCCAGCAGTTTATACGGGATTAGCAATCAGCCCCAGCATTTT. The encoded protein is CASSLYGISNQPQHF.

The CDR3 DNA reads as TGTGCCAGCAGCTTGGTGGCTAGCGGGAGGGAGACCCAGTACTTC. Encoded protein: CASSLVASGRETQYF. This chain links TRBV5-6 with TRBJ2-5, with TRBD2 identical over 11 bases. CDR1 SGHDT and CDR2 YYEEEE come from the germline V gene. Trimming took 0 bases from V and 5 from J; bases not matched to a gene: 3. The CDR3 runs 15 residues.

CDR3 nucleotide sequence: TGTGCCACCGGGGGGACAGGGGAAAAGCAGTATTTT. As protein: CATGGTGEKQYF. This chain connects TRBV6-6 to TRBJ2-3; 10 positions match TRBD1. Germline V CDR1 and CDR2: MNHNY, SVGAGI (reference sequence). Germline trimming cut 10 bases from V and 11 bases from J; bases unmatched to any gene: 9. The CDR3 runs 12 residues.

The chain is built from TRBV28 and TRBJ1-5; tentatively, D is TRBD1 (5 bases). Germline values: CDR1 MDHEN, CDR2 SYDVKM. Trimming shortened V by 6 bases and J by 6 bases, and 15 bases separated the two germline ends. The CDR3 spans 14 residues. CDR3 protein: CASSPPSGGQPQHF. The CDR3 DNA is TGTGCCAGCAGCCCTCCGTCGGGGGGTCAGCCCCAGCATTTT.

The chain carries TRBV4-3 and TRBJ1-3; D unresolved. This CDR3 contains 15 residues. V was clipped by 4 bases and J by 0 bases, with 10 bases between them. Germline V gives CDR1 LGHNA, CDR2 YSLEER. CDR3 bases: TGCGCCAGCAGCCCCGGCTCTAGCTCTGGAAACACCATATATTTT. It yields the protein CASSPGSSSGNTIYF.

Remarks on this clone: The same CDR3 also results from other DNA sequences found in this sample. The J gene is TRBJ1-1, the V gene TRBV18, with unresolved D. Germline-derived CDR1 and CDR2 are KGHSH and LQKENI. V was clipped by 3 bases and J by 1 base, with 6 bases between them. The CDR3 is 13 residues long. The CDR3 sequence: CASSPGSNTEAFF. CDR3 sequence (DNA): TGTGCCAGCTCACCGGGCTCGAACACTGAAGCTTTCTTT.